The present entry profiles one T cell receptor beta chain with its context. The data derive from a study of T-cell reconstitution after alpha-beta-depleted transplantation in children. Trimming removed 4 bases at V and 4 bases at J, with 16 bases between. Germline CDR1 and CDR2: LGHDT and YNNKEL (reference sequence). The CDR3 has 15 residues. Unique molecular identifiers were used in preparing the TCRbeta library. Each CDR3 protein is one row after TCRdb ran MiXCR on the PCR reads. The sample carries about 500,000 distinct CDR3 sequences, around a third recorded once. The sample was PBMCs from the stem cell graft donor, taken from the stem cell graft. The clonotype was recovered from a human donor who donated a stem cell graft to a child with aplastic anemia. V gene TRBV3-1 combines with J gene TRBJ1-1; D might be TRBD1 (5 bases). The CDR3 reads CASSLRLGAATEAFF. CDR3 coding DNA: TGTGCCAGCAGCCTGAGACTCGGGGCGGCCACTGAAGCTTTCTTT.